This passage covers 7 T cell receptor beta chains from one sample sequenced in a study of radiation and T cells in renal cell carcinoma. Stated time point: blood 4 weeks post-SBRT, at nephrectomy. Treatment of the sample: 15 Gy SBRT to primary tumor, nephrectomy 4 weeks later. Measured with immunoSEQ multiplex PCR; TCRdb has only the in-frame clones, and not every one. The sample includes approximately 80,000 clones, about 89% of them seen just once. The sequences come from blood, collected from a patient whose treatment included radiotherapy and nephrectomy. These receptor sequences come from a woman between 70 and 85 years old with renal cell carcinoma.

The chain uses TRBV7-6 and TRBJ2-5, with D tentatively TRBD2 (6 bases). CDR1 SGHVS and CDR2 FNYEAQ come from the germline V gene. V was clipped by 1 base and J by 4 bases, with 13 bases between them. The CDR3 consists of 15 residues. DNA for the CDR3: TGTGCCAGCAGCTTAGTCGCGGGGCTCAGAGAGACCCAGTACTTC. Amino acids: CASSLVAGLRETQYF. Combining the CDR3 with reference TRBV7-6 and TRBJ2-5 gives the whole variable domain GAGVSQSPRYKVTKRGQDVALRCDPISGHVSLYWYRQALGQGPEFLTYFNYEAQQDKSGLPNDRFSAERPEGSISTLTIQRTEQRDSAMYRCASSLVAGLRETQYFGPGTRLLVL.

The CDR3 loop reads CASSLGLQRKEKLFF. The CDR3, as DNA: TGCGCCAGCAGCTTGGGTCTCCAAAGGAAGGAAAAACTGTTTTTT. The chain couples TRBV5-1 to TRBJ1-4; D is unclear. Germline V gene data show CDR1 as SGHRS and CDR2 as YFSETQ. The CDR3 runs to 15 residues. V lost 0 bases to trimming and J lost 8 bases, with 14 bases between them.

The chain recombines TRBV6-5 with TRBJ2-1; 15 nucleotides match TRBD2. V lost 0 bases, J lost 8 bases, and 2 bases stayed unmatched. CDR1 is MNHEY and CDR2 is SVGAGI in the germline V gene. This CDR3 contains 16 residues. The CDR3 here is CASSYSGTSGGHEQFF. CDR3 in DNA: TGTGCCAGCAGTTACTCCGGGACTAGCGGGGGGCATGAGCAGTTCTTC.

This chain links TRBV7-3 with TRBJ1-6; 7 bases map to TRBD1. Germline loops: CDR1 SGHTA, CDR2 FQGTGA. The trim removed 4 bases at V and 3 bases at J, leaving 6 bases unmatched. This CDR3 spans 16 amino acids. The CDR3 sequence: CASSSQGRGYNSPLHF. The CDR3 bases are TGTGCCAGCAGCTCACAGGGGCGAGGCTATAATTCACCCCTCCACTTT.

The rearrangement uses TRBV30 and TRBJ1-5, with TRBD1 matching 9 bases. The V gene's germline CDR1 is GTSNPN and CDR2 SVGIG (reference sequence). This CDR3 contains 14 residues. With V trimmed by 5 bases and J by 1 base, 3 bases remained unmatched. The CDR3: CAWAGTGSNQPQHF. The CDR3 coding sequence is TGTGCCTGGGCCGGGACAGGGAGCAATCAGCCCCAGCATTTT.

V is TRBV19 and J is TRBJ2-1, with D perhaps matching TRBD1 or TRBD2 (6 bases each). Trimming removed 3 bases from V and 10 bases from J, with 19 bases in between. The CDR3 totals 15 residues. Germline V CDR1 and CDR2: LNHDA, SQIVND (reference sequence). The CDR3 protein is CASSMGGSGLREQFF. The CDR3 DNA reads TGTGCCAGTAGTATGGGGGGCTCCGGCTTACGCGAGCAGTTCTTC.

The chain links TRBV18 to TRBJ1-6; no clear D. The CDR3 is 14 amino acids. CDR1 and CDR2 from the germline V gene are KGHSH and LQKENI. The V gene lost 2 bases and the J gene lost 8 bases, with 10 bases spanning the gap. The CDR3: CASSPTSEDSPLHF. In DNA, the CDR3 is TGTGCCAGCTCACCAACCAGTGAGGATTCACCCCTCCACTTT.